The 20 T cell receptor beta chains given below trace back to one sample, sequenced in a study of blood T cell repertoires in COVID-19. Produced via immunoSEQ multiplex PCR; TCRdb's table is partial and in-frame only. The sample has a few hundred thousand clones, roughly nine tenths seen once. The sequencing sample was made of peripheral blood. These receptors originate from a woman in her twenties or thirties with COVID-19, enrolled during active disease.

The chain couples TRBV27 to TRBJ1-1; tentative D call: TRBD1 (5 bases). V gave up 8 bases and J gave up 5 bases, with 18 bases separating them. Germline-derived CDR1 and CDR2 are MNHEY and SMNVEV (reference sequence). The CDR3 runs to 14 residues. The CDR3 region is CASRISGGYTEAFF. The CDR3 nucleotides are TGTGCCAGCCGAATTTCTGGGGGGTATACTGAAGCTTTCTTT.

The gene calls are TRBV4-1 and TRBJ2-7, with a possible D match to TRBD1 (5 bases). The CDR3 runs to 13 residues. V gave up 3 bases and J gave up 2 bases, with 8 bases separating them. CDR1 and CDR2 (germline): MGHRA, YSYEKL. As DNA, the CDR3 is TGCGCCAGCAGCCAGGGGCCAGCCTACGAGCAGTACTTC. Encoded protein: CASSQGPAYEQYF.

The chain uses TRBV6-5 and TRBJ2-5, with 12 bases aligning to TRBD2. Germline assignment: CDR1 MNHEY and CDR2 SVGAGI. V shed 6 bases and J 2 bases; nucleotides not matched to a gene: 4. The CDR3 loop spans 15 amino acids. The CDR3 protein is CASRRTSGAQETQYF. CDR3 nucleotide sequence: TGTGCCAGCAGAAGGACTAGCGGGGCACAAGAGACCCAGTACTTC.

J is TRBJ2-7 and V is TRBV5-1, with D uncertain. Between the trimmed V and J ends, which lost 1 base and 5 bases, there was a span of 10 bases. The CDR3 spans 13 residues. CDR1 SGHRS and CDR2 YFSETQ come from the germline V gene. CDR3 sequence: CASSLIVNDEQYF. For the CDR3, the DNA is TGCGCCAGCAGCTTGATTGTAAATGACGAGCAGTACTTC.

The rearrangement links TRBV4-1 to TRBJ2-3; 8 nucleotides agree with TRBD2. The CDR3 length is 17 residues. The J segment lost 0 bases and the V segment lost 6 bases, leaving 11 bases of the junction unmatched. CDR1 and CDR2 from the germline V gene are MGHRA and YSYEKL. The CDR3 DNA reads as TGCGCCAGCAGACTCACCCCCAAGCGGGGGAGCACAGATACGCAGTATTTT. Encoded protein: CASRLTPKRGSTDTQYF.

The V gene is TRBV10-3, the J gene TRBJ1-6; D is unresolved. This CDR3 has 18 residues. Germline loops: CDR1 ENHRY, CDR2 SYGVKD. V gave up 8 bases and J gave up 0 bases, with 20 bases separating them. The CDR3 nucleotides read TGTGCCATCTCCAACCGCAGTCCCCGAAGCTCCTATAATTCACCCCTCCACTTT. This translates into CAISNRSPRSSYNSPLHF.

The chain combines TRBV5-5 with TRBJ1-6, with D uncertain. CDR1 and CDR2 (germline): SGHKS, YYEKEE (reference sequence). The germline V and J ends were trimmed by 3 bases and 7 bases, with 20 bases remaining between them. This CDR3 is built from 17 residues. CDR3 bases: TGTGCCAGCAGCTATCCTCCCGTAAAGGTCAGGAATTCACCCCTCCACTTT. Translating gives CASSYPPVKVRNSPLHF.

The rearrangement uses TRBV2 and TRBJ1-5; D is ambiguous. Trimming cost V 6 bases and J 3 bases, with 6 bases left between them. Looked up from germline, CDR1 is SNHLY and CDR2 is FYNNEI. CDR3 size: 12 residues. CDR3 DNA sequence: TGTGCCAGCAGCGGTCCCAATCAGCCCCAGCATTTT. This encodes CASSGPNQPQHF.

V and J are TRBV6-4 and TRBJ1-6; D possibly corresponds to TRBD1 (5 bases). Trimming removed 5 bases at V and 4 bases at J, with 9 bases between. Germline V CDR1 and CDR2: MRHNA, SNTAGT. This CDR3 spans 14 amino acids. The CDR3 DNA is TGTGCCAGCAGTCCGACAGCATATAATTCACCCCTCCACTTT. Amino acids: CASSPTAYNSPLHF.

V is TRBV28 and J is TRBJ1-2; the D gene is possibly TRBD1 (5 bases). CDR3 length equals 13 residues. CDR1 is MDHEN and CDR2 is SYDVKM in the germline V gene. The V end was cut by 7 bases, the J end by 2 bases, with 11 bases between. The CDR3 sequence: CASTSGGNYGYTF. CDR3 bases: TGTGCCAGCACATCGGGGGGGAACTATGGCTACACCTTC.

The chain carries TRBV7-9 and TRBJ1-2, with 9 bases lining up with TRBD1. The CDR3 spans 16 residues. CDR1 and CDR2 from the germline V gene are SEHNR and FQNEAQ (reference sequence). The ends lost 0 bases at V and 7 bases at J; junction bases unmatched: 9. The CDR3 protein is CASSLARGQGYSGYTF. For the CDR3, the DNA is TGTGCCAGCAGCTTAGCCCGGGGACAGGGATATAGTGGCTACACCTTC. Complete variable domain (other parts from reference TRBV7-9 and TRBJ1-2): DTGVSQNPRHKITKRGQNVTFRCDPISEHNRLYWYRQTLGQGPEFLTYFQNEAQLEKSRLLSDRFSAERPKGSFSTLEIQRTEQGDSAMYLCASSLARGQGYSGYTFGSGTRLTVV.

The rearrangement links TRBV18 to TRBJ2-7; the D gene is possibly TRBD1 (6 bases). The V and J ends lost 7 bases and 11 bases respectively, with 18 bases between them. This CDR3 comprises 12 residues. Germline CDR1 reads KGHSH; CDR2 reads LQKENI. The CDR3 loop is CASFRDKGLEYF. DNA for the CDR3: TGTGCCAGCTTCCGGGACAAGGGGCTGGAGTACTTC.

The chain employs TRBV27 and TRBJ1-1; maybe TRBD1 (5 bases). The CDR3 is 16 residues long. V gave up 0 bases and J gave up 0 bases, with 11 bases separating them. The germline V gene has CDR1 MNHEY and CDR2 SMNVEV (reference sequence). The CDR3 reads CASSLSIFRVNTEAFF. The CDR3 coding sequence is TGTGCCAGCAGTTTATCAATTTTCAGGGTGAACACTGAAGCTTTCTTT.

The J gene is TRBJ1-4, the V gene TRBV19; 8 nucleotides line up with TRBD1. Germline V gene sequence: CDR1 LNHDA, CDR2 SQIVND (reference sequence). With V trimmed by 4 bases and J by 3 bases, 7 bases remained unmatched. The CDR3 runs to 16 residues. In DNA, the CDR3 is TGTGCCAGTAGTAAGGGGACACAGGGGGCTAATGAAAAACTGTTTTTT. Its translation: CASSKGTQGANEKLFF.

V is TRBV7-9 and J is TRBJ1-1; tentative D call: TRBD1 (5 bases). V shed 5 bases and J shed 1 base, with 14 bases lying between them. Germline V gene lookup returns CDR1 SEHNR and CDR2 FQNEAQ (reference sequence). The CDR3 totals 15 residues. CDR3 sequence: CASSPLGRGNTEAFF. Here the CDR3 DNA reads TGTGCCAGCAGCCCCTTGGGGCGGGGGAACACTGAAGCTTTCTTT.

In its sample, this clone was seen once. V is TRBV5-4 and J is TRBJ1-4; D unresolved. CDR3 length equals 12 residues. Trimming removed 0 bases from V and 11 bases from J, with 8 bases in between. CDR1 and CDR2 from the germline V gene are SGHNT and YYREEE (reference sequence). The DNA for the CDR3 is TGTGCCAGCAGCTTGGACAGCGGGAAACTGTTTTTT. It yields the protein CASSLDSGKLFF.

V usage is TRBV27 and J usage is TRBJ1-2; D not resolved. The CDR3 consists of 13 residues. Germline CDR1 and CDR2: MNHEY and SMNVEV (reference sequence). V dropped 7 bases and J dropped 7 bases, with 16 bases sitting between them. CDR3 bases: TGTGCCAGCACCTACCTGGGGAGTTTTGGCTACACCTTC. Its protein is CASTYLGSFGYTF.

The chain joins TRBV7-8 to TRBJ1-3, with no clear D. CDR1 SGHVS and CDR2 FQNEAQ come from the germline V gene. Trimming removed 1 base from V and 0 bases from J, with 10 bases in between. This CDR3 is 16 amino acids long. CDR3 region: CASSLVLSLSGNTIYF. The CDR3 DNA sequence: TGTGCCAGCAGCTTAGTGCTGAGCCTCTCTGGAAACACCATATATTTT.

The chain is built from TRBV2 and TRBJ1-5; TRBD1 is a possible D gene (6 bases). Per the germline V gene, CDR1 is SNHLY and CDR2 is FYNNEI. There are 12 residues in the CDR3. With 6 bases removed from V and 8 bases from J, the gap between germline ends came to 11 bases. The CDR3 nucleotides read TGTGCCAGCAGGGGGGGGGCGGAGCCCCAGCATTTT. Amino acid sequence: CASRGGAEPQHF.

The chain links TRBV6-5 to TRBJ1-2; D is unclear. Germline V gene sequence: CDR1 MNHEY, CDR2 SVGAGI. Trimming cost V 0 bases and J 7 bases, with 12 bases left between them. The CDR3 contains 14 residues. CDR3 sequence (DNA): TGTGCCAGCAGTTACTCGGTAGGAGGGTCTGGCTACACCTTC. Translated, it gives CASSYSVGGSGYTF.